This T cell receptor (beta chain) stems from a study of blood T cell repertoires in COVID-19. In the study overall: The United States, Italy and Spain were the sources of the acute and convalescent COVID-19 samples. T cells, B-cell-depleted T cells, or PBMCs supplied cDNA or gDNA.

Original analysis: The assay estimated nucleated cells by amplifying reference gene primers. The repertoire was sequenced with immunoSEQ multiplex PCR; TCRdb's copy has only in-frame clones and lacks some. V and J calls plus clone size are reproduced from that table; the DNA served to infer D and trimming. The sample includes 200,000 to 300,000 clones, just under 85% of them seen just once. The V and J ends lost 4 bases and 1 base respectively, with 15 bases between them. The CDR3 extends over 15 amino acids. Germline values: CDR1 SGHDT, CDR2 YYEEEE. Sequences were obtained from peripheral blood. This chain links TRBV5-6 with TRBJ2-7; a weak D match, TRBD2 (6 bases). The TCR was taken from a man over 45 with acute or convalescent COVID-19. The CDR3 loop reads CASSAGRILSYEQYF. As DNA, the CDR3 is TGTGCCAGCAGCGCGGGACGGATCCTATCCTACGAGCAGTACTTC.